The 3 T cell receptor beta chains presented below share a single source sample, sequenced in a study of cytomegalovirus exposure and HLA in healthy donors. Sequencing used immunoSEQ multiplex PCR; TCRdb keeps in-frame clones, though not all of them. The profile covers approximately 150,000 clones, with approximately 87% appearing a single time and roughly 1.5% taken by the ten largest. The sample consisted of PBMCs. These receptors were obtained from a woman in her twenties or thirties in good health and CMV-seronegative.

This clone was picked up one time. The gene calls are TRBV25-1 and TRBJ2-3, with 8 bases that match TRBD2. CDR1 and CDR2 (germline): MGHDK, SYGVNS. The junction had 11 bases not matched to a gene; V was cut back by 2 bases and J by 4 bases. CDR3 size: 17 residues. The CDR3 coding sequence is TGTGCCAGCAGTGAAGGAGTCGGTAGCGGGGTTGCAGATACGCAGTATTTT. Amino acids: CASSEGVGSGVADTQYF. The variable domain in full, with the rest retrieved from reference TRBV25-1 and TRBJ2-3, is EADIYQTPRYLVIGTGKKITLECSQTMGHDKMYWYQQDPGMELHLIHYSYGVNSTEKGDLSSESTVSRIRTEHFPLTLESARPSHTSQYLCASSEGVGSGVADTQYFGPGTRLTVL.

The table lists this clone with a count of one. This chain connects TRBV7-2 to TRBJ2-7, with D perhaps TRBD1 (5 bases). This CDR3 is built from 12 residues. V gave up 4 bases and J gave up 3 bases, with 7 bases separating them. The germline gives CDR1 SGHTA, CDR2 FQGNSA. The CDR3 DNA reads as TGTGCCAGCAGCTGGGGCGGCTACGAGCAGTACTTC. It is translated as CASSWGGYEQYF.

V and J are TRBV30 and TRBJ1-1, with 9 bases that match TRBD1. CDR1 and CDR2 from the germline V gene are GTSNPN and SVGIG (reference sequence). CDR3 length: 16 residues. V lost 1 base, J lost 3 bases, and 9 bases stayed unmatched. The CDR3 region is CAWSDPQDRGDTEAFF. The CDR3 DNA sequence: TGTGCCTGGAGTGACCCACAGGACAGGGGTGACACTGAAGCTTTCTTT.